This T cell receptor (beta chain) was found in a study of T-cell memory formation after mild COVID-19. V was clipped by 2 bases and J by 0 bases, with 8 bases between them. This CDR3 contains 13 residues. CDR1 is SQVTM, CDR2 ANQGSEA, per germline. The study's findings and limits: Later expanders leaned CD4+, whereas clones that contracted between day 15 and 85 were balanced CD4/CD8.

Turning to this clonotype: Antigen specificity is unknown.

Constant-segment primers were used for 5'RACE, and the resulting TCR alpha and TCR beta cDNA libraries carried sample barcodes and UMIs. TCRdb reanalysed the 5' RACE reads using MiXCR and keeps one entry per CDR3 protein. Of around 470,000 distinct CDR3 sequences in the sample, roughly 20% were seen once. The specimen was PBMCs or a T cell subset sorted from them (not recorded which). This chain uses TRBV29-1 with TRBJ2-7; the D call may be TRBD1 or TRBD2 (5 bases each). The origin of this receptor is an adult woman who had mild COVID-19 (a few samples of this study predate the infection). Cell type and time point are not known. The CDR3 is CSVEWGNSYEQYF. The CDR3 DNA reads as TGCAGCGTTGAATGGGGGAACTCCTACGAGCAGTACTTC.